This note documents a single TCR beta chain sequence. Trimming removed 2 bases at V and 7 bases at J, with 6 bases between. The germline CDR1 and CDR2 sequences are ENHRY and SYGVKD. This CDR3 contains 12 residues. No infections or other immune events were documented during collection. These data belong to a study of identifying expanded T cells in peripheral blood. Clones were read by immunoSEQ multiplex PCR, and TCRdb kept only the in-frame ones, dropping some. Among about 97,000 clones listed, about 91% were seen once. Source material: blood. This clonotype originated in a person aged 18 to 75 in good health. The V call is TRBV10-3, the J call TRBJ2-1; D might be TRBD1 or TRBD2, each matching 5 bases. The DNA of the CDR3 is TGTGCCATCAGTGAGGAGGGGAATGAGCAGTTCTTC. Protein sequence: CAISEEGNEQFF.